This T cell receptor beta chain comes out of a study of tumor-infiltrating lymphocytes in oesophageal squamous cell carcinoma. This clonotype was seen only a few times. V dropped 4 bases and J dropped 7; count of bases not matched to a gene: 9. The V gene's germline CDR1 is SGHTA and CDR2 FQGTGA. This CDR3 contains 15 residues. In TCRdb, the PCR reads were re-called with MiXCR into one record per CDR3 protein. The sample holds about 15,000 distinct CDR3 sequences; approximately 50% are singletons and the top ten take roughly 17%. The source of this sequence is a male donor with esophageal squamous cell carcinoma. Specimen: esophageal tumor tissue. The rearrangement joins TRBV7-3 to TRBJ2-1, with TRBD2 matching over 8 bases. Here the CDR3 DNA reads TGTGCCAGCAGCTCTGGAGGGAGCGGGGGAAATGAGCAGTTCTTC. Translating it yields CASSSGGSGGNEQFF. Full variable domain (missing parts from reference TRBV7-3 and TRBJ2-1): GAGVSQTPSNKVTEKGKYVELRCDPISGHTALYWYRQSLGQGPEFLIYFQGTGAADDSGLPNDRFFAVRPEGSVSTLKIQRTERGDSAVYLCASSSGGSGGNEQFFGPGTRLTVL.